A selection of T cell receptor beta chains follows, all from one sample in a study of monozygotic twins with inflammatory bowel disease. Following a re-call of the 5' RACE reads, TCRdb has one entry per CDR3 protein and lacks DNA. The sample includes a few hundred thousand distinct CDR3 sequences. Material for sequencing was blood. The receptors originated from a human donor with ulcerative colitis or Crohn's disease, or a healthy co-twin of an affected twin (not recorded which). Each CDR3 is given with its conserved first and last residue. Fields, in order: V gene, J gene, CDR3 length, CDR3 protein.

>TRBV5-1|TRBJ2-5|15
CASSLGTEKGETQYF
>TRBV10-1|TRBJ2-2|17
CASSKLYRGLSTGELFF
>TRBV2|TRBJ2-3|14
CASSVSEGSNTQYF
>TRBV20-1|TRBJ1-2|12
CSASLRSYGYTF
>TRBV29-1|TRBJ1-1|14
CSVEVMGVNTEAFF
>TRBV20-1|TRBJ1-2|13
CSAERVSNYGYTF
>TRBV5-1|TRBJ2-3|17
CASSGGWDLQTGDTQYF
>TRBV19|TRBJ1-6|14
CASSRGDFRSPLHF
>TRBV20-1|TRBJ1-3|13
CSAKQGGGNTIYF
>TRBV5-1|TRBJ2-2|16
CASSGLAGGQTGELFF
>TRBV7-2|TRBJ2-2|14
CASSPGQGSGELFF
>TRBV5-6|TRBJ1-6|15
CASSLAGTGNLALHF
>TRBV20-1|TRBJ2-5|13
CSGLGLSQETQYF
>TRBV5-1|TRBJ2-1|13
CASSFGASSVEFF
>TRBV18|TRBJ2-7|12
CASSPSTYEQYF
>TRBV15|TRBJ1-4|14
CATSRAPGTEKLFF
>TRBV2|TRBJ2-1|14
CASVTRPSYNEQFF
>TRBV7-2|TRBJ2-7|16
CASSLVGSVSSYEQYF
>TRBV28|TRBJ1-2|14
CASSRGDRADGYTF
>TRBV6-2/TRBV6-3|TRBJ1-1|14
CASMDSPLRTEAFF
>TRBV6-1|TRBJ1-4|14
CATRRGTQGEKLFF
>TRBV5-6|TRBJ2-2|14
CASTLGEYTGELFF
>TRBV3-1|TRBJ1-2|14
CASSLAARADGYTF
>TRBV20-1|TRBJ1-1|15
CSARAPGQRDTEAFF
>TRBV19|TRBJ2-4|16
CASSPRQVNAKNIQYF
>TRBV11-2|TRBJ2-1|18
CASSLDGVSGLSYNEQFF
>TRBV15|TRBJ2-3|17
CATSYTRLAGNTDTQYF
>TRBV6-1|TRBJ1-2|15
CASSHGAGLNYGYTF
>TRBV23-1|TRBJ1-6|16
CASSDKTGGGNSPLHF
>TRBV10-3|TRBJ1-1|14
CAIRPGQGNTEAFF
>TRBV2|TRBJ1-6|14
CASGEGSYNSPLHF
>TRBV11-2|TRBJ1-2|13
CASSPRGREGYTF
>TRBV7-2|TRBJ2-7|15
CASSFGWGPNYEQYF
>TRBV5-5|TRBJ2-3|16
CASSSLLAGITDTQYF
>TRBV2|TRBJ2-4|14
CASSFTGVKNIQYF
>TRBV20-1|TRBJ2-2|12
CSAREQPGELFF
>TRBV7-7|TRBJ2-5|15
CASSLGFGAQETQYF
>TRBV6-5|TRBJ2-5|14
CASSFQGQRETQYF
>TRBV20-1|TRBJ1-6|12
CSAHSSSGPLHF
>TRBV20-1|TRBJ2-3|13
CSYRGLSTDTQYF
>TRBV7-9|TRBJ1-2|14
CASSLVRSADGYTF
>TRBV10-3|TRBJ2-3|13
CAIRGQGTDTQYF
>TRBV5-5|TRBJ2-7|16
CASSPSGVSSSYEQYF
>TRBV5-1|TRBJ2-1|15
CASSLVTGSHNEQFF
>TRBV29-1|TRBJ1-1|14
CSVEDGIMNTEAFF
>TRBV29-1|TRBJ2-1|11
CSVCPDNEQFF
>TRBV5-1|TRBJ2-3|14
CASSLGGNTDTQYF
>TRBV12-3/TRBV12-4|TRBJ2-2|13
CASKRGRSGELFF
>TRBV19|TRBJ1-2|12
CASTRGRYGYTF
>TRBV15|TRBJ1-2|18
CATSSPPGTPRPNYGYTF